This TCR beta chain was sequenced in a study of T-cell memory formation after mild COVID-19. Study results and caveats: The second-wave clones peaking on day 37 were not confirmed as SARS-CoV-2-specific. Contracting CD4+ clones lay largely in CM and EM, with CD8+ ones residing in EMRA.

On this clonotype itself: Its antigen is not known.

The length of the CDR3 is 15 residues. Unmatched junction bases numbered 4, after V lost 5 bases and J lost 2 bases. The germline V gene has CDR1 SGHTA and CDR2 FQGNSA. Researchers used 5'RACE with constant-segment primers to make TCR alpha and TCR beta cDNA libraries that carry sample barcodes and UMIs. TCRdb ran MiXCR on the 5' RACE reads and lists one entry per CDR3 protein. The sample shows around 260,000 distinct CDR3 sequences, around 15% of them seen only once. This receptor was obtained from a man younger than 30 who had mild COVID-19 (a few samples of this study predate the infection). Cell type and time point are not known. The chain recombines TRBV7-2 with TRBJ2-5, with 11 bases identical to TRBD2. The sample consisted of PBMCs or a T cell subset sorted from them (not recorded which). The CDR3 nucleotides read TGTGCCAGCAGCCCGACTAGCGGGGTTCAAGAGACCCAGTACTTC. The encoded protein is CASSPTSGVQETQYF.